This entry is about one T cell receptor (beta chain). Its binding antigen is unknown. Within one base of it there is no much larger clone, and no base qualities were kept. CDR1 is given as MNHNS and CDR2 as SASEGT, both from the germline V gene. Trimming accounts for 6 bases at V and 6 bases at J, while the number of junction bases matched to no gene is 9. The CDR3 runs 15 amino acids, cysteine and phenylalanine included. This entry keeps only the CDR3 DNA: 45 bases, framed from base 1. The treatment or condition label corresponds to: live attenuated yellow fever vaccine strain. At each blood-draw timepoint, two biological replicates of bulk PBMCs were obtained. A standard Ficoll-Paque protocol was used to isolate PBMCs from peripheral blood. RNA was extracted with TriZol from bulk PBMCs, CD4 and CD8 fractions, and dextramer-positive and dextramer-negative fractions. This sample was included in a study of T cells after yellow fever vaccination (dated by TCRdb to about 2019). For context, the study as a whole: The SMART-Seq v4 Ultra Low Input RNA kit was used to prepare libraries from fractions with low cell numbers. Bulk TCR alpha and beta repertoires were sequenced longitudinally to track T-cell clones before and after primary and booster YFV17D yellow fever vaccination. Two healthy male donors made up the cohort, one aged 18 to 30 years and the other aged 30 to 39 years. Bulk PBMC replicates and cell subsets were isolated from blood drawn at multiple timepoints before and after both primary and secondary immunization. Results the study describes overall, beyond this receptor: Only a couple of donors were included in the study, so the extent to which the findings can be generalized is limited. After the booster, most of the clones that had expanded following primary vaccination were detected again (just under 97% of CD4 and more than 85% of CD8), which suggests that memory was broadly maintained. Compared with the primary T-cell response, the secondary T-cell response was faster but weaker, reaching its peak on day 5 rather than on day 15. Computational filtering was needed because FACS-sorted repertoires could contain abundant contaminating clonotypes from the bulk population. A small fraction of clonotypes showed up in both the CD4 and CD8 compartments, probably as a result of convergent recombination.

TCR cDNA was made using 5'RACE template switching, a step that added a universal primer site and unique molecular identifiers. Priming for cDNA synthesis came from both the TCR alpha and TCR beta constant segments. Library amplification used two PCR steps, and the second PCR step added sample barcodes and sequencing adapters. Sequencing of the libraries was done on either Illumina HiSeq 2500 (2x100 bp) or NovaSeq (2x150 bp). The study's own analysis went as follows. Reads were demultiplexed and collapsed into UMI consensus sequences with MIGEC, and V(D)J alignment was performed with MiXCR. Vaccine-responding clonotypes were identified with edgeR using replicate PBMC samples, with FDR below 0.01 and a log2 fold change above 5 up to day 15 being required. Each bulk clonotype received a CD4 or CD8 identity based on whether the sequenced CD4 or CD8 repertoire contained that clonotype at higher abundance. TCRdb redid the processing of the public reads, applying fastp at Q25 and MiXCR, and retained in-frame beta chains. Identical CDR3 protein sequences are pooled into one entry, listed with their most common genes and DNA. These V and J calls rely on TCRdb rather than the paper's analysis. For this sample there are 450,000 to 650,000 distinct CDR3 sequences; less than 15% appear just once. The ten largest make up more than 12% of the sample.

This clonotype originated in a man aged 30-40 years who received the YFV17D yellow fever vaccine. The sample in question was PBMCs, obtained on the day of the yellow fever booster vaccination. The chain uses TRBV6-1 and TRBJ2-2; TRBD2 fits 8 bases in the junction. This receptor carries the CDR3 CASSLGLGRAGELFF. The bases read TGTGCCAGCAGCTTGGGACTAGGGCGGGCCGGGGAGCTGTTTTTT.